The 14 T cell receptor beta chains below all came from one sample that was sequenced in a study of shared clonotypes between healthy human individuals. The repertoire was sequenced with immunoSEQ multiplex PCR; TCRdb's copy has only in-frame clones and lacks some. This sample has some 900,000 clones, with approximately 80% found just once. Sequenced input: memory CD4+ T cells sorted from blood. Subset given: CD45RA-negative fraction. Receptor source: a man younger than 35 in good health.

The chain employs TRBV14 and TRBJ1-1, with 8 bases that match TRBD1. CDR3 length: 14 residues. J lost 10 bases, V lost 1 base, and 8 bases had no gene match. Germline CDR1 is SGHDN and CDR2 is FVKESK. The CDR3 DNA reads TGTGCCAGCAGCCAAGTCTCAGGGGGCAAGGGAGCTTTCTTT. Residues: CASSQVSGGKGAFF.

This clone came up many times. The V gene is TRBV29-1, the J gene TRBJ2-3; 7 bases are a match to TRBD2. J was trimmed by 6 bases and V by 1 base; bases with no gene match: 4. This CDR3 contains 13 residues. Per germline, CDR1 SQVTM and CDR2 ANQGSEA. This CDR3 is CSVEGLAGDTQYF. The CDR3 DNA sequence: TGCAGCGTTGAAGGACTAGCCGGGGATACGCAGTATTTT.

Turning to this clone: Other nucleotide sequences from this sample produce the same CDR3. The chain is built from TRBV7-2 and TRBJ1-6; D gene ambiguous. From germline, CDR1 is SGHTA and CDR2 FQGNSA. The CDR3 consists of 15 residues. V gave up 3 bases and J gave up 0 bases, with 6 bases separating them. CDR3 protein: CASSFGSSYNSPLHF. Written as DNA, the CDR3 is TGTGCCAGCAGCTTTGGTAGCTCCTATAATTCACCCCTCCACTTT. The whole variable domain, remainder taken from reference TRBV7-2 and TRBJ1-6, is GAGVSQSPSNKVTEKGKDVELRCDPISGHTALYWYRQSLGQGLEFLIYFQGNSAPDKSGLPSDRFSAERTGGSVSTLTIQRTQQEDSAVYLCASSFGSSYNSPLHFGNGTRLTVT.

This clone was seen many times. CDR3 sequence reads: CASSVVGTNQETQYF. CDR3 DNA sequence: TGTGCCAGCAGCGTAGTAGGGACCAACCAAGAGACCCAGTACTTC. This chain uses TRBV9 with TRBJ2-5; D is tentatively TRBD1 or TRBD2 (5 bases each). Trimming pared 0 bases from V and 0 bases from J, leaving 9 bases between. The CDR3 is made up of 15 amino acids. Looked up from germline, CDR1 is SGDLS and CDR2 is YYNGEE.

This clone appeared a single time. The chain is built from TRBV5-4 and TRBJ1-4, with D tentatively TRBD1 (6 bases). Germline V gene sequence: CDR1 SGHNT, CDR2 YYREEE (reference sequence). This CDR3 is built from 14 residues. Trimming removed 4 bases at V and 3 bases at J, with 10 bases between. CDR3 DNA: TGTGCCAGCAGCGTACAGGGAGCTAATGAAAAACTGTTTTTT. Protein sequence: CASSVQGANEKLFF.

V gene TRBV11-2 combines with J gene TRBJ1-2, with D possibly matching TRBD1 (6 bases). The CDR3 loop spans 16 amino acids. V dropped 5 bases and J dropped 1 base, with 17 bases sitting between them. From germline, CDR1 is SGHAT and CDR2 FQNNGV. The CDR3 protein is CASSKGGLRDNYGYTF. In DNA form, the CDR3 reads TGTGCCAGCAGCAAAGGGGGGTTGCGGGATAACTATGGCTACACCTTC.

The chain has TRBV7-3 and TRBJ2-2; either TRBD1 or TRBD2 may supply D (5 bases each). The V gene lost 9 bases and the J gene lost 1 base, with 12 bases spanning the gap. Per the germline V gene, CDR1 is SGHTA and CDR2 is FQGTGA. This CDR3 comprises 14 residues. The CDR3 sequence: CASRGGQNTGELFF. The DNA for the CDR3 is TGTGCCAGTCGGGGCGGGCAGAACACCGGGGAGCTGTTTTTT.

Details on this clone: The sample has other DNA sequences that encode this CDR3 too. This chain uses TRBV5-1 with TRBJ1-1; D not resolved. Between the trimmed V and J ends, which lost 0 bases and 4 bases, there was a span of 4 bases. The germline V gene has CDR1 SGHRS and CDR2 YFSETQ. The CDR3 is 12 amino acids. The CDR3 DNA sequence: TGCGCCAGCAGCTTGGGGTCCACTGAAGCTTTCTTT. It encodes CASSLGSTEAFF. The complete variable domain, with remaining parts taken from reference TRBV5-1 and TRBJ1-1, reads KAGVTQTPRYLIKTRGQQVTLSCSPISGHRSVSWYQQTPGQGLQFLFEYFSETQRNKGNFPGRFSGRQFSNSRSEMNVSTLELGDSALYLCASSLGSTEAFFGQGTRLTVV.

As regards this clone: Other nucleotide sequences in the sample specify the same CDR3. The chain joins TRBV20-1 to TRBJ2-3; no reliable D call. V lost 4 bases, J lost 6 bases, and 8 bases lay in between. Germline CDR1 DFQATT, CDR2 SNEGSKA (reference sequence). The CDR3 spans 11 residues. DNA for the CDR3: TGCAGTGCTACCCTAGGGGATACGCAGTATTTT. Its protein is CSATLGDTQYF.

This sequence joins TRBV21-1 and TRBJ1-5; the listed D gene, TRBD1, was not tested against the DNA. TRBV21-1 is given as a pseudogene. The CDR3 contains 13 residues. CDR3 coding DNA: TGTGCCAGCAGCACTGACAGGTATCAGCCCCAGCATTTT. The encoded protein is CASSTDRYQPQHF.

The chain has TRBV6-6 and TRBJ2-2; 9 bases agree with TRBD1. CDR3 length equals 15 residues. Trimming cost V 5 bases and J 4 bases; bases outside gene matches: 5. Germline CDR1 is MNHNY and CDR2 is SVGAGI (reference sequence). The CDR3 nucleotides read TGTGCCAGCAGTATTGGACAGGGGACCACCGGGGAGCTGTTTTTT. Residues: CASSIGQGTTGELFF.

The J gene is TRBJ2-2, the V gene TRBV28; D is unclear. V lost 7 bases and J 0 bases, leaving 6 bases between the germline ends. CDR1 MDHEN and CDR2 SYDVKM come from the germline V gene. This CDR3 region has 13 residues. The DNA of the CDR3 is TGTGCCAGCAATGACGCGAACACCGGGGAGCTGTTTTTT. Amino acid sequence: CASNDANTGELFF.

This chain connects TRBV4-2 to TRBJ2-2; 16 nucleotides match TRBD2. The ends lost 2 bases at V and 4 bases at J; junction bases unmatched: 10. Per the germline V gene, CDR1 is LGHNA and CDR2 is YNFKEQ. The CDR3 has 20 residues. CDR3 nucleotide sequence: TGTGCCAGCAGCCAACCTCCGGGACTAGCGGGGGGGCTTTTCACCGGGGAGCTGTTTTTT. Residues: CASSQPPGLAGGLFTGELFF.

The genes are TRBV19 and TRBJ2-7; 7 bases map to TRBD1. Looked up from germline, CDR1 is LNHDA and CDR2 is SQIVND (reference sequence). The CDR3 spans 14 residues. Germline trimming cut 4 bases from V and 2 bases from J; bases unmatched to any gene: 5. The CDR3 loop reads CASSTGTATYEQYF. CDR3 nucleotides: TGTGCCAGTAGTACCGGGACAGCGACCTACGAGCAGTACTTC.